Below are 31 T cell receptor beta chains sequenced from a single sample in a study of blood T cell repertoires in COVID-19. Measured with immunoSEQ multiplex PCR; TCRdb has only the in-frame clones, and not every one. The sample records about 200,000 clones, about 88% being singletons. The sample comprised peripheral blood. The source of these receptors is a woman older than 75 with acute or convalescent COVID-19.

The chain joins TRBV5-1 to TRBJ1-1, with a weak D call TRBD1 (5 bases). This CDR3 contains 14 residues. Trimming took 2 bases from V and 3 from J, leaving 11 bases between them. The V gene's germline CDR1 is SGHRS and CDR2 YFSETQ. CDR3 sequence (DNA): TGCGCCAGCAGCTTACAGGTAGGAGACACTGAAGCTTTCTTT. This codes for CASSLQVGDTEAFF.

The rearrangement joins TRBV5-5 to TRBJ1-4, with a tentative D call TRBD1 (5 bases). Trimming took off 1 base at V and 6 bases at J, with 13 bases between the two ends. CDR1 and CDR2 from the germline V gene are SGHKS and YYEKEE (reference sequence). CDR3 size: 15 residues. The CDR3 sequence is CASSLPWQGDEKLFF. CDR3 DNA sequence: TGTGCCAGCAGCTTGCCCTGGCAGGGTGATGAAAAACTGTTTTTT.

This chain links TRBV7-2 with TRBJ2-2, with 7 nucleotides matching TRBD2. Germline CDR1 is SGHTA and CDR2 is FQGNSA. Losses at the gene ends were 5 bases for V and 7 bases for J; bases not matched to a gene: 4. CDR3 length: 13 residues. CDR3 in amino acids: CASSKKRDGELFF. The CDR3, as DNA: TGTGCCAGCAGCAAAAAGCGGGACGGGGAGCTGTTTTTT.

This clone was seen a single time. CDR3 nucleotide sequence: TGTGCCAGCAGCTCCGAGATCGGTGAGACCCAGTACTTC. Its translation: CASSSEIGETQYF. This sequence joins TRBV5-4 and TRBJ2-5; no firm D call. V lost 3 bases and J lost 5, with 11 bases in between. Germline values: CDR1 SGHNT, CDR2 YYREEE (reference sequence). The CDR3 runs to 13 residues. Variable domain in full (rest from reference TRBV5-4 and TRBJ2-5): ETGVTQSPTHLIKTRGQQVTLRCSSQSGHNTVSWYQQALGQGPQFIFQYYREEENGRGNFPPRFSGLQFPNYSSELNVNALELDDSALYLCASSSEIGETQYFGPGTRLLVL.

The chain has TRBV5-1 and TRBJ2-2, with TRBD2 identical over 10 bases. The V gene's germline CDR1 is SGHRS and CDR2 YFSETQ. J lost 0 bases, V lost 3 bases, and 5 bases had no gene match. This CDR3 is built from 17 residues. Written as DNA, the CDR3 is TGCGCCAGCAGCTGGGGTCTAGCGGGAGCGAACACCGGGGAGCTGTTTTTT. Translated: CASSWGLAGANTGELFF.

The V and J genes are TRBV6-6 and TRBJ1-5; 7 nucleotides match TRBD1. V lost 7 bases and J lost 7; bases outside the gene matches: 10. Looked up from germline, CDR1 is MNHNY and CDR2 is SVGAGI (reference sequence). This CDR3 contains 14 residues. CDR3: CASTSGGRGQPQHF. The CDR3 DNA reads as TGTGCCAGCACGTCAGGGGGTCGAGGACAGCCCCAGCATTTT.

The chain carries TRBV12-5 and TRBJ1-1; TRBD1 might be the D (6 bases). The CDR3 has 20 residues. The ends were cut back, 3 bases at V and 1 base at J, with 27 bases in the middle. Per germline, CDR1 LGHNT and CDR2 FRNRAP. CDR3 nucleotide sequence: TGTGCTAGTGGTTTCCAAAACCTTGGACAGATTGGTTCCAGGAACACTGAAGCTTTCTTT. The encoded protein is CASGFQNLGQIGSRNTEAFF.

V is TRBV6-6 and J is TRBJ2-7, with 11 positions matching TRBD2. The J segment lost 4 bases and the V segment lost 10 bases, leaving 3 bases of the junction unmatched. The CDR3 covers 12 residues. The germline V gene has CDR1 MNHNY and CDR2 SVGAGI (reference sequence). For the CDR3, the DNA is TGTGCCACCGGGACTAGCGGTTACGAGCAGTACTTC. It yields the protein CATGTSGYEQYF.

V usage is TRBV2 and J usage is TRBJ2-5; D is uncertain. The length of the CDR3 is 10 residues. V lost 8 bases, J lost 2 bases, and 3 bases lay in between. Germline CDR1 is SNHLY and CDR2 is FYNNEI. This chain's CDR3 is CASRQETQYF. CDR3 DNA sequence: TGTGCCAGCCGTCAAGAGACCCAGTACTTC.

Here the CDR3 DNA reads TGTGCCAGCTCACTTGGGCTGGACTATGGCTACACCTTC. Its protein product is CASSLGLDYGYTF. This chain uses TRBV18 with TRBJ1-2; no firm D call. The CDR3 loop spans 13 amino acids. Trimming pared 4 bases from V and 3 bases from J, leaving 9 bases between. Germline CDR1 KGHSH, CDR2 LQKENI. Full variable domain (rest looked up from reference TRBV18 and TRBJ1-2): NAGVMQNPRHLVRRRGQEARLRCSPMKGHSHVYWYRQLPEEGLKFMVYLQKENIIDESGMPKERFSAEFPKEGPSILRIQQVVRGDSAAYFCASSLGLDYGYTFGSGTRLTVV.

The V and J genes are TRBV9 and TRBJ2-1; D is possibly TRBD1 (6 bases). CDR3 size: 14 residues. Trimming took off 3 bases at V and 5 bases at J, with 12 bases between the two ends. Germline-derived CDR1 and CDR2 are SGDLS and YYNGEE. CDR3 region: CASSATGLDNEQFF. As DNA, the CDR3 is TGTGCCAGCAGCGCGACAGGCCTAGACAATGAGCAGTTCTTC.

The J gene is TRBJ2-7, the V gene TRBV5-6; 9 bases match TRBD1. The CDR3 is 14 residues long. The J segment lost 3 bases and the V segment lost 0 bases, leaving 1 base of the junction unmatched. From germline, CDR1 is SGHDT and CDR2 YYEEEE. Here the CDR3 DNA reads TGTGCCAGCAGCTTGGTGGGACAGGGCTACGAGCAGTACTTC. As protein: CASSLVGQGYEQYF.

V and J are TRBV28 and TRBJ2-1, with 7 bases lining up with TRBD1. Trimming took 6 bases from V and 4 from J; bases not matched to a gene: 9. Germline CDR1 is MDHEN and CDR2 is SYDVKM. This CDR3 is 15 amino acids long. CDR3 residues: CASSEQGTTYNEQFF. DNA of the CDR3: TGTGCCAGCAGCGAACAGGGGACCACATACAATGAGCAGTTCTTC.

The rearrangement uses TRBV2 and TRBJ1-1; D uncertain. CDR1 is SNHLY, CDR2 FYNNEI, per germline. The CDR3 is made up of 14 amino acids. Trimming shortened V by 2 bases and J by 1 base, and 8 bases separated the two germline ends. This chain's CDR3 is CASSEFGSNTEAFF. In nucleotides, the CDR3 is TGTGCCAGCAGTGAATTCGGGTCGAACACTGAAGCTTTCTTT. Looking up the rest from reference TRBV2 and TRBJ1-1 gives the full variable domain: EPEVTQTPSHQVTQMGQEVILRCVPISNHLYFYWYRQILGQKVEFLVSFYNNEISEKSEIFDDQFSVERPDGSNFTLKIRSTKLEDSAMYFCASSEFGSNTEAFFGQGTRLTVV.

V is TRBV9 and J is TRBJ2-1; the match to TRBD2 covers 9 bases. CDR3 length equals 15 residues. Per germline, CDR1 SGDLS and CDR2 YYNGEE. The trim removed 4 bases at V and 9 bases at J, leaving 11 bases unmatched. CDR3 nucleotides: TGTGCCAGCAGCTACGGGACTAGCTGGATAGGTGAGCAGTTCTTC. Its protein is CASSYGTSWIGEQFF.

The chain uses TRBV7-9 and TRBJ2-4; 12 nucleotides align to TRBD1. This CDR3 is 16 amino acids long. Germline CDR1 is SEHNR and CDR2 is FQNEAQ (reference sequence). V lost 0 bases, J lost 9 bases, and 6 bases stayed unmatched. The CDR3 DNA follows: TGTGCCAGCAGCTTAGCCGGGACAGGGGGCGCGGGCATTCAGTACTTC. This translates into CASSLAGTGGAGIQYF.

V is TRBV6-5 and J is TRBJ1-5; perhaps TRBD1 as D (6 bases). This CDR3 spans 14 amino acids. Germline V gene sequence: CDR1 MNHEY, CDR2 SVGAGI. Between the trimmed V and J ends, which lost 5 bases and 2 bases, there was a span of 10 bases. The CDR3, as DNA: TGTGCCAGCAGTAACAGGGTCGGCAATCAGCCCCAGCATTTT. Translation gives CASSNRVGNQPQHF.

This clone was observed a single time. The chain couples TRBV7-2 to TRBJ2-7; TRBD2 matches 9 bases. This CDR3 spans 15 amino acids. Germline-derived CDR1 and CDR2 are SGHTA and FQGNSA. J lost 7 bases, V lost 3 bases, and 10 bases had no gene match. The CDR3 protein is CASSFTSGPSREQYF. The CDR3 DNA reads TGTGCCAGCAGCTTCACTAGCGGGCCCTCGCGGGAGCAGTACTTC.

The V gene is TRBV7-2, the J gene TRBJ1-2; TRBD1 aligns across 9 bases. Per the germline V gene, CDR1 is SGHTA and CDR2 is FQGNSA. This CDR3 is built from 15 residues. Trimming at V came to 0 bases and at J to 2 bases, leaving 1 base not matched to a gene. This CDR3 is CASSLAGTGNYGYTF. The CDR3 DNA sequence: TGTGCCAGCAGCTTAGCCGGGACAGGGAACTATGGCTACACCTTC. Full variable domain (rest looked up from reference TRBV7-2 and TRBJ1-2): GAGVSQSPSNKVTEKGKDVELRCDPISGHTALYWYRQSLGQGLEFLIYFQGNSAPDKSGLPSDRFSAERTGGSVSTLTIQRTQQEDSAVYLCASSLAGTGNYGYTFGSGTRLTVV.

In this sample, this clone turned up a few times. The rearrangement links TRBV6-5 to TRBJ2-7, with a tentative D call TRBD2 (6 bases). Germline V gene sequence: CDR1 MNHEY, CDR2 SVGAGI. V was clipped by 2 bases and J by 3 bases, with 8 bases between them. This CDR3 has 13 residues. The CDR3 DNA reads TGTGCCAGCAGTTACCGGGACTTCTACGAGCAGTACTTC. As protein: CASSYRDFYEQYF.

Worth noting for this clone: This specimen includes other DNA sequences encoding the same CDR3. The rearrangement uses TRBV28 and TRBJ1-2; D gene unclear. V lost 2 bases and J 5 bases, leaving 6 bases between the germline ends. Germline V gives CDR1 MDHEN, CDR2 SYDVKM. The CDR3 has 12 residues. The CDR3, as DNA: TGTGCCAGCAGTTTAGGGCAGTATGGCTACACCTTC. It encodes CASSLGQYGYTF.

The J gene is TRBJ1-1, the V gene TRBV14, with a weak D call TRBD1 (6 bases). This CDR3 is built from 14 residues. Germline CDR1 is SGHDN and CDR2 is FVKESK. The ends were cut back, 6 bases at V and 4 bases at J, with 15 bases in the middle. CDR3 amino acids: CASRRGGAGTEAFF. The CDR3 coding sequence is TGTGCCAGCAGACGGGGGGGCGCGGGCACTGAAGCTTTCTTT. The complete variable domain, with remaining parts taken from reference TRBV14 and TRBJ1-1, reads EAGVTQFPSHSVIEKGQTVTLRCDPISGHDNLYWYRRVMGKEIKFLLHFVKESKQDESGMPNNRFLAERTGGTYSTLKVQPAELEDSGVYFCASRRGGAGTEAFFGQGTRLTVV.

The V gene is TRBV14, the J gene TRBJ2-2; weak D call: TRBD2 (5 bases). CDR1 is SGHDN, CDR2 FVKESK, per germline. V was shortened by 1 base and J by 10 bases, with 22 bases between the two germline ends. The CDR3 length is 17 residues. CDR3 nucleotide sequence: TGTGCCAGCAGCCAAGCGGTGCCCGAGGGCTACCTTGTGGAGCTGTTTTTT. Its protein product is CASSQAVPEGYLVELFF.

The CDR3 coding sequence is TGCGCCAGCAGCGGAACAAAAAGCGGGGGCCCCTACAATGAGCAGTTCTTC. Encoded protein: CASSGTKSGGPYNEQFF. The chain combines TRBV5-1 with TRBJ2-1; 8 bases are shared with TRBD2. V shed 4 bases, J shed 2 bases, and the junction held 11 bases outside the gene matches. The CDR3 consists of 17 residues. CDR1 is SGHRS and CDR2 is YFSETQ in the germline V gene.

The chain carries TRBV25-1 and TRBJ1-2, with 10 nucleotides matching TRBD1. J gave up 7 bases and V 4 bases, and 6 bases lay outside the gene matches. The CDR3 loop spans 14 amino acids. Germline V CDR1 and CDR2: MGHDK, SYGVNS. CDR3 amino acids: CASSARRQGAGYTF. CDR3 coding DNA: TGTGCCAGCAGTGCCCGTCGACAGGGGGCTGGCTACACCTTC.

The V gene is TRBV3-1 (or the pseudogene TRBV3-2), the J gene TRBJ2-1, with TRBD1 matching over 12 bases. V shed 4 bases, J shed 3 bases, and the junction held 4 bases outside the gene matches. Germline assignment: CDR1 LGHDT and CDR2 YNNKEL (reference sequence). The CDR3 totals 16 residues. CDR3 amino acids: CASSPRDRGLYNEQFF. For the CDR3, the DNA is TGTGCCAGCAGCCCCCGGGACAGGGGGCTCTACAATGAGCAGTTCTTC.

The count of this clone is one. The V gene is TRBV6-2 or TRBV6-3, the J gene TRBJ2-7, with 9 bases that match TRBD2. The ends lost 4 bases at V and 2 bases at J; junction bases unmatched: 6. Germline loops: CDR1 MNHEY, CDR2 SVGEGT. The CDR3 covers 15 residues. CDR3 in DNA: TGTGCCAGCAGTTCCCTAGCGGGGAAGGCCTACGAGCAGTACTTC. This codes for CASSSLAGKAYEQYF.

The chain carries TRBV6-6 and TRBJ1-4; 7 positions agree with TRBD1. Unmatched junction bases numbered 9, after V lost 6 bases and J lost 8 bases. The CDR3 covers 14 residues. CDR1 is MNHNY and CDR2 is SVGAGI in the germline V gene (reference sequence). The CDR3 protein is CASRLQGFREKLFF. CDR3 bases: TGTGCCAGCAGACTACAGGGGTTTCGGGAAAAACTGTTTTTT.

The chain carries TRBV6-5 and TRBJ2-1; no firm D call. The CDR3 spans 16 residues. Germline V lookup: CDR1 MNHEY, CDR2 SVGAGI. The V end lost 2 bases, the J end lost 0 bases, and 11 bases lay between the germline ends. The CDR3 DNA follows: TGTGCCAGCAGTTACGACGGCGGCAACTCCTACAATGAGCAGTTCTTC. Protein product: CASSYDGGNSYNEQFF.

This chain joins TRBV28 and TRBJ1-5, with D perhaps matching TRBD1 (6 bases). Germline CDR1 reads MDHEN; CDR2 reads SYDVKM. V lost 6 bases to trimming and J lost 5 bases, with 11 bases between them. The CDR3 sequence is 13 residues long. The CDR3 nucleotides are TGTGCCAGCAGCCCAGGGGCGGATCAGCCCCAGCATTTT. It specifies CASSPGADQPQHF.

The rearrangement joins TRBV7-6 to TRBJ2-5, with TRBD2 matching over 8 bases. Per the germline V gene, CDR1 is SGHVS and CDR2 is FNYEAQ. The CDR3 contains 14 residues. J was trimmed by 4 bases and V by 5 bases; bases with no gene match: 6. DNA for the CDR3: TGTGCCAGCAGCCCTACAAGCGGGGGAGAGACCCAGTACTTC. This codes for CASSPTSGGETQYF.